The 7 T cell receptor beta chains presented below share a single source sample, sequenced in a study of blood T cell repertoires in COVID-19 (TCRdb year 2020). Receptors were amplified or captured by the immunoSEQ multiplex PCR assay. Held by TCRdb, this immuneACCESS table contains in-frame sequences only and omits some clones. Under half of the omission traces to an unresolved V gene where checked; the cause of the rest is unknown. In all, the sample holds around 60,000 clones, and over 75% of those were seen once. Approximately 15% of the sample is held by the ten biggest clonotypes. Sequenced sample: peripheral blood. These receptors came from a man at least 80 years old with acute or convalescent COVID-19.

V usage is TRBV7-9 and J usage is TRBJ1-1; TRBD1 aligns across 7 bases. Looked up from germline, CDR1 is SEHNR and CDR2 is FQNEAQ (reference sequence). The CDR3 spans 14 residues. CDR3 DNA: TGTGCAAACGCCCTCGGACAGGTCAACACTGAAGCTTTCTTT. The encoded protein is CANALGQVNTEAFF.

This clone was detected a few times. CDR3 DNA: TGTGCCAGCAGTGGGACAGCACAAAACTCCTACGAGCAGTACTTC. The encoded protein is CASSGTAQNSYEQYF. The V gene is TRBV6-6, the J gene TRBJ2-7; TRBD1 matches 7 bases. Germline CDR1 is MNHNY and CDR2 is SVGAGI (reference sequence). This CDR3 region has 15 residues. The junction had 7 bases not matched to a gene; V was cut back by 5 bases and J by 0 bases.

This chain connects TRBV3-1 (or the pseudogene TRBV3-2) to TRBJ1-1; D is possibly TRBD1 (5 bases). Trimming removed 4 bases at V and 0 bases at J, with 21 bases between. The CDR3 consists of 18 residues. Germline CDR1 is LGHDT and CDR2 is YNNKEL (reference sequence). This CDR3 is CASSPHMGLRDLNTEAFF. CDR3 DNA: TGTGCCAGCAGCCCCCATATGGGTTTGCGGGACTTGAACACTGAAGCTTTCTTT.

The chain carries TRBV30 and TRBJ2-7, with TRBD1 as a possible D gene (6 bases). Deletions cut 0 bases from V and 1 base from J, with 10 bases between. Germline CDR1 GTSNPN, CDR2 SVGIG (reference sequence). The CDR3 totals 14 residues. CDR3 region: CAWSVYGTSYEQYF. The CDR3, as DNA: TGTGCCTGGAGTGTTTATGGGACATCCTACGAGCAGTACTTC.

The rearrangement joins TRBV11-2 to TRBJ2-5, with 11 nucleotides matching TRBD1. Germline trimming cut 5 bases from V and 5 bases from J; bases unmatched to any gene: 4. The germline CDR1 and CDR2 sequences are SGHAT and FQNNGV. CDR3 size: 14 residues. CDR3 bases: TGTGCCAGCAGCCGGGACAGGGGGGGGGAGACCCAGTACTTC. Protein: CASSRDRGGETQYF. The entire variable domain, with the rest obtained from reference TRBV11-2 and TRBJ2-5, is as follows: EAGVAQSPRYKIIEKRQSVAFWCNPISGHATLYWYQQILGQGPKLLIQFQNNGVVDDSQLPKDRFSAERLKGVDSTLKIQPAKLEDSAVYLCASSRDRGGETQYFGPGTRLLVL.

This chain's CDR3 is CASSVDSPGEQYF. For the CDR3, the DNA is TGCGCCAGCAGCGTAGACAGTCCTGGCGAGCAGTACTTC. The chain carries TRBV5-1 and TRBJ2-7, with D perhaps TRBD1 (5 bases). There are 13 residues in the CDR3. From germline, CDR1 is SGHRS and CDR2 YFSETQ. Trimming removed 4 bases at V and 6 bases at J, with 14 bases between.

DNA for the CDR3: TGTGCCAGTAGACTGACAGGGAACACTGAAGCTTTCTTT. It encodes CASRLTGNTEAFF. The chain recombines TRBV19 with TRBJ1-1; a weak D match, TRBD1 (6 bases). CDR3 length equals 13 residues. V shed 6 bases and J shed 1 base, with 9 bases lying between them. Germline V gene data show CDR1 as LNHDA and CDR2 as SQIVND (reference sequence).